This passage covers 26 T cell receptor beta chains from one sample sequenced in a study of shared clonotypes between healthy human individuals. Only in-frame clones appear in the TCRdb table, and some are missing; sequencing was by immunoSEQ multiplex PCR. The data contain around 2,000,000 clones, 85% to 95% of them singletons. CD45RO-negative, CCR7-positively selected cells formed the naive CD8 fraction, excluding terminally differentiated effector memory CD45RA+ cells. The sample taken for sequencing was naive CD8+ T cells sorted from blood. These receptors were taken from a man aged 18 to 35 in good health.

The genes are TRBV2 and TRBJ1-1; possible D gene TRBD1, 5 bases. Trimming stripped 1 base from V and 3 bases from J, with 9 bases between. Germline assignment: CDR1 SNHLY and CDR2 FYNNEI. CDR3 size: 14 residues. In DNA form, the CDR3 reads TGTGCCAGCAGTGAAGGCAGGGTCGACACTGAAGCTTTCTTT. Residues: CASSEGRVDTEAFF. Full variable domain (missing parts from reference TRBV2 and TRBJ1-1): EPEVTQTPSHQVTQMGQEVILRCVPISNHLYFYWYRQILGQKVEFLVSFYNNEISEKSEIFDDQFSVERPDGSNFTLKIRSTKLEDSAMYFCASSEGRVDTEAFFGQGTRLTVV.

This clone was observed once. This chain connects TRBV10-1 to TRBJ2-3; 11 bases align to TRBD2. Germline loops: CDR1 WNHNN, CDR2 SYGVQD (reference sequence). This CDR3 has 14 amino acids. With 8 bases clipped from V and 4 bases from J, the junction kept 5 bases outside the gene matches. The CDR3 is CASSLAGEADTQYF. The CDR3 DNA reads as TGCGCCAGCTCACTAGCGGGAGAGGCAGATACGCAGTATTTT.

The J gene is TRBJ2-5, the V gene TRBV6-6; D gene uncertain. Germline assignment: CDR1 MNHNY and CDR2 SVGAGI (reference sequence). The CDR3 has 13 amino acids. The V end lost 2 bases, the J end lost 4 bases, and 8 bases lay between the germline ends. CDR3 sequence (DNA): TGTGCCAGCAGTTACAACTGGGCAGAGACCCAGTACTTC. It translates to CASSYNWAETQYF.

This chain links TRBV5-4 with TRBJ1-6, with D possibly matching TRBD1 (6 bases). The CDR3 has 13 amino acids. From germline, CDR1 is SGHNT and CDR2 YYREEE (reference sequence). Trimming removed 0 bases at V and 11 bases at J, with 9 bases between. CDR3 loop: CASSLEGGTPLHF. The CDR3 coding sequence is TGTGCCAGCAGCTTGGAGGGGGGTACACCCCTCCACTTT.

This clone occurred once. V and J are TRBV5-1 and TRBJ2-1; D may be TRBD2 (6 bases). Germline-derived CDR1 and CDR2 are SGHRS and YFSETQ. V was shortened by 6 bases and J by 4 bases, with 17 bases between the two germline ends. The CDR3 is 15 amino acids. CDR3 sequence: CASTFSAGSYNEQFF. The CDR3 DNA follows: TGCGCCAGCACCTTTTCCGCGGGATCTTACAATGAGCAGTTCTTC.

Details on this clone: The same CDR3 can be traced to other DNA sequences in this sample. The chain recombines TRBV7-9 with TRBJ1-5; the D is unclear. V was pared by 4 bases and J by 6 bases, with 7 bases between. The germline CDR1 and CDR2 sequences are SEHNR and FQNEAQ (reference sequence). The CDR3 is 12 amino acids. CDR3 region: CASSYDGQPQHF. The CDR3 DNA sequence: TGTGCCAGCAGCTATGACGGTCAGCCCCAGCATTTT.

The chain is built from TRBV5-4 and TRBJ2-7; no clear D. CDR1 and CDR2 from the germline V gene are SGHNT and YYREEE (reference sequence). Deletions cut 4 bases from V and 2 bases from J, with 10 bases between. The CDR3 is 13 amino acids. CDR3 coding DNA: TGTGCCAGCAGCAACGGCCCCACCTACGAGCAGTACTTC. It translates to CASSNGPTYEQYF.

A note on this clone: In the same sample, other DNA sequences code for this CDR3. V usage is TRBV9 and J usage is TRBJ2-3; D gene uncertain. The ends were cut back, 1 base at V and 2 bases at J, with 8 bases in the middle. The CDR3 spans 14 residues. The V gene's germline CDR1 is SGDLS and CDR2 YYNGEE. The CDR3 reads CASSVSGSTDTQYF. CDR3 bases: TGTGCCAGCAGCGTATCAGGATCCACAGATACGCAGTATTTT.

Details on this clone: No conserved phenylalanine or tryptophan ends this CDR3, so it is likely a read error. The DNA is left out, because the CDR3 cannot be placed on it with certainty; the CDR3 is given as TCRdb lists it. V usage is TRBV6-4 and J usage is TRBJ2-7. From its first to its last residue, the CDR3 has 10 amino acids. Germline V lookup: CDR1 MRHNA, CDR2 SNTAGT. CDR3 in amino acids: CASSDEGLGL.

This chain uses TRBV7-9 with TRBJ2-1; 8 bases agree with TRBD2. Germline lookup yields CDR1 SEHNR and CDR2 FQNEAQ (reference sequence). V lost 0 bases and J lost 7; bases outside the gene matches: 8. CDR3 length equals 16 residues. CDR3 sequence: CASSLATGGPLNEQFF. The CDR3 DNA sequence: TGTGCCAGCAGCTTAGCGACGGGAGGGCCTTTAAATGAGCAGTTCTTC. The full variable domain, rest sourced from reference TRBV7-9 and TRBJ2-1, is DTGVSQNPRHKITKRGQNVTFRCDPISEHNRLYWYRQTLGQGPEFLTYFQNEAQLEKSRLLSDRFSAERPKGSFSTLEIQRTEQGDSAMYLCASSLATGGPLNEQFFGPGTRLTVL.

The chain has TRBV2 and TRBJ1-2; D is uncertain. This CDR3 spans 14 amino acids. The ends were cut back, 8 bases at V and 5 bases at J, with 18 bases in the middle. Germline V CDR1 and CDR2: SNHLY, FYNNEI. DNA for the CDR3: TGTGCCAGCGCCGACACACTAAAAGAATATGGCTACACCTTC. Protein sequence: CASADTLKEYGYTF. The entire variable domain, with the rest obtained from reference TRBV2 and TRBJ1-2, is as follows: EPEVTQTPSHQVTQMGQEVILRCVPISNHLYFYWYRQILGQKVEFLVSFYNNEISEKSEIFDDQFSVERPDGSNFTLKIRSTKLEDSAMYFCASADTLKEYGYTFGSGTRLTVV.

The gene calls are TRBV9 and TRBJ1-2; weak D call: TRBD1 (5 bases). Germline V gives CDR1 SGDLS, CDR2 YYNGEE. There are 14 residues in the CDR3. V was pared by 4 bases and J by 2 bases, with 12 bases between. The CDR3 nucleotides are TGTGCCAGCAGCCTAGGGGCCGCGAACTATGGCTACACCTTC. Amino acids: CASSLGAANYGYTF.

This chain's CDR3 is CAWSVRGLLNQPQHF. Written as DNA, the CDR3 is TGTGCCTGGAGTGTACGGGGGCTCCTAAATCAGCCCCAGCATTTT. This chain joins TRBV30 and TRBJ1-5, with TRBD1 as a possible D gene (6 bases). The CDR3 consists of 15 residues. Germline CDR1 is GTSNPN and CDR2 is SVGIG (reference sequence). The ends were cut back, 0 bases at V and 4 bases at J, with 13 bases in the middle.

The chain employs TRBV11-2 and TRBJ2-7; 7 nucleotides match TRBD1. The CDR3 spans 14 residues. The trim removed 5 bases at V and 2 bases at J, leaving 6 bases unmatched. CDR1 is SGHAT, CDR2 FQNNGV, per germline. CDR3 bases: TGTGCCAGCAGCCTAACAGGGGTCCCCTACGAGCAGTACTTC. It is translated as CASSLTGVPYEQYF.

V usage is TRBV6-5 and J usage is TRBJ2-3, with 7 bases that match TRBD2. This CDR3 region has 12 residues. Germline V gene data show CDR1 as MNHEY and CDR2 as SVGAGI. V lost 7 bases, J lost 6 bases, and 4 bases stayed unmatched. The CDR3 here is CASTLGGDTQYF. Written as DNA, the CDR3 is TGTGCCAGCACTCTCGGGGGGGATACGCAGTATTTT.

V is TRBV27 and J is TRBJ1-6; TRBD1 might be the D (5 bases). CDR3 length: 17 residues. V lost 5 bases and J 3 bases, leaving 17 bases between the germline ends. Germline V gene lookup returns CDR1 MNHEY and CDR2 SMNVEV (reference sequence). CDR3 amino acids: CASSLGDPGFYNSPLHF. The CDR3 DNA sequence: TGTGCCAGCAGTCTAGGGGACCCCGGATTCTATAATTCACCCCTCCACTTT.

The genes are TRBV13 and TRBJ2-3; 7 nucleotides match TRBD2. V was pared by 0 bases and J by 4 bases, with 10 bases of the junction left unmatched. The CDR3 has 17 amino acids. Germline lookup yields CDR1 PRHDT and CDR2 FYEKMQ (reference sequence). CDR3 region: CASSLGAGANLADTQYF. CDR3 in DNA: TGTGCCAGCAGCTTAGGTGCGGGAGCAAATCTGGCAGATACGCAGTATTTT.

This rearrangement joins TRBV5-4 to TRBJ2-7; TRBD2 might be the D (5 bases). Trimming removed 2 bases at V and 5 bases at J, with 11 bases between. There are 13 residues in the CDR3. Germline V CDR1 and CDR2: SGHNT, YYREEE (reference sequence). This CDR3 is CASSFAGSDEQYF. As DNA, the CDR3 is TGTGCCAGCAGCTTTGCGGGTAGCGACGAGCAGTACTTC.

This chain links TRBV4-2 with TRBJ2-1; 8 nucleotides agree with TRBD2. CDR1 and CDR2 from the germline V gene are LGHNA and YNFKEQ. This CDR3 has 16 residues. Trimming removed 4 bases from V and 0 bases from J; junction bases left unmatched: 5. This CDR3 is CASSPTSGFSYNEQFF. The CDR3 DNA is TGTGCCAGCAGCCCAACTAGCGGATTCTCCTACAATGAGCAGTTCTTC.

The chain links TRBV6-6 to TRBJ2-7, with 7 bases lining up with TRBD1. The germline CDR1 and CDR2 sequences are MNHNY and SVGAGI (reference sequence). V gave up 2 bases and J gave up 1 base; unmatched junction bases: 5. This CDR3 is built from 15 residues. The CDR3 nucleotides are TGTGCCAGCAGTTACCTCGGGACAGTGTCCTACGAGCAGTACTTC. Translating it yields CASSYLGTVSYEQYF.

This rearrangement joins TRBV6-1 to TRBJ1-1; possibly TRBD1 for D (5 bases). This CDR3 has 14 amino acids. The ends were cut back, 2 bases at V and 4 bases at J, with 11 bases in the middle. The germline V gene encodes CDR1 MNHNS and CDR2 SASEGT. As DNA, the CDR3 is TGTGCCAGCAGTGAATTTGGGGGGAGCACTGAAGCTTTCTTT. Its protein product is CASSEFGGSTEAFF.

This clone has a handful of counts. CDR3 region: CASSPEGGLAKNIQYF. In nucleotides, the CDR3 is TGCGCCAGCAGCCCCGAAGGGGGGCTAGCCAAAAACATTCAGTACTTC. This chain uses TRBV5-1 with TRBJ2-4; D possibly uses TRBD1 or TRBD2 (6 bases each). Germline-derived CDR1 and CDR2 are SGHRS and YFSETQ. This CDR3 is built from 16 residues. Trimming stripped 4 bases from V and 0 bases from J, with 14 bases between.

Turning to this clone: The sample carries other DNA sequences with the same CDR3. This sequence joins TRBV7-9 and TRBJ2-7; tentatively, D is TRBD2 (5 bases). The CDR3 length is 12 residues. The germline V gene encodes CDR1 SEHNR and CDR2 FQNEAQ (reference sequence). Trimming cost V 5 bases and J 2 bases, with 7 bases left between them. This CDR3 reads CASSHGTYEQYF. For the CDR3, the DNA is TGTGCCAGCAGCCACGGGACCTACGAGCAGTACTTC. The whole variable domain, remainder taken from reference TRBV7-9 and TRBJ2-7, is DTGVSQNPRHKITKRGQNVTFRCDPISEHNRLYWYRQTLGQGPEFLTYFQNEAQLEKSRLLSDRFSAERPKGSFSTLEIQRTEQGDSAMYLCASSHGTYEQYFGPGTRLTVT.

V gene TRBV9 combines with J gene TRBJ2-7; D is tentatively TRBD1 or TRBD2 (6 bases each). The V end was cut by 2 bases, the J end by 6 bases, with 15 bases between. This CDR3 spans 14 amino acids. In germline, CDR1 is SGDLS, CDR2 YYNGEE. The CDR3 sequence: CASSVGAGGREQYF. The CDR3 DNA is TGTGCCAGCAGCGTCGGGGCTGGGGGGCGCGAGCAGTACTTC.

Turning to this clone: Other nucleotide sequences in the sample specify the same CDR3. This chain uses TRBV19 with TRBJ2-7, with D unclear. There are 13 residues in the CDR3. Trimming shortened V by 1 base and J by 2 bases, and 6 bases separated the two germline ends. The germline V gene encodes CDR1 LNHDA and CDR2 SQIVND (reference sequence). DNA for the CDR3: TGTGCCAGTAGTATAGGGACGGCCTACGAGCAGTACTTC. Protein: CASSIGTAYEQYF.

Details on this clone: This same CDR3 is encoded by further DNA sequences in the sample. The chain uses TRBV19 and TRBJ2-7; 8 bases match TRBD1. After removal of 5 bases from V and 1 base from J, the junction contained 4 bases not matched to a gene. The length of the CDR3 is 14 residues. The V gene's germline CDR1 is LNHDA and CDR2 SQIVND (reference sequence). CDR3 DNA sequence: TGTGCCAGTAGTCCCGGGACAGGATCCTACGAGCAGTACTTC. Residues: CASSPGTGSYEQYF. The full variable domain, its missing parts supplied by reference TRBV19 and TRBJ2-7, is DGGITQSPKYLFRKEGQNVTLSCEQNLNHDAMYWYRQDPGQGLRLIYYSQIVNDFQKGDIAEGYSVSREKKESFPLTVTSAQKNPTAFYLCASSPGTGSYEQYFGPGTRLTVT.